The sequence of this TCR beta chain was determined in a study of cytomegalovirus exposure and HLA in healthy donors (dated by TCRdb to 2016 to 2017). As for the study more broadly: An earlier analysis of several hundred of the donors reported 250 to 350 Gb of sequence data and approximately 120 million unique TCR beta sequences obtained from 150 million to 200 million T cells. Roughly 290 gigabases of sequencing data and roughly 80 million unique TCR sequences made up an early release that covered around 640 HLA-typed donors. Of the 350 to 400 genotyped donors, about 80% fell in the genetic ancestry cluster associated with self-reported Caucasian donors. The study aimed to test whether signatures of past pathogen exposure could be identified by cataloging public T cell receptors. The T cell repertoires of under 700 subjects were profiled by immunosequencing and related to cytomegalovirus serostatus. Along with the approximately 700-subject first cohort, a separate validation cohort of over a hundred different subjects was used. High-throughput TCR immunosequencing, statistical association of individual TCRs with disease status, and machine learning were combined to predict cytomegalovirus infection status. A later analysis re-analyzed previously published TCR beta repertoires from 600 to 850 donors and added high-resolution HLA genotyping to study TCR occurrence patterns. Rather than drawing on any new phenotypic data, the later analysis identified candidate immune exposures from TCR beta sequences and the way those sequences occurred across donors. To decide whether each TCR beta V gene segment behaved as functional or pseudogenic, an earlier analysis of some 600 of the donors relied on high-throughput TCR beta sequencing. Donor age, sex, ethnicity and CMV serostatus were collected together with the repertoire data. Genome-wide SNP genotypes for about three fifths of the roughly 670 donors were used in a later genetic analysis, which treated that subset as a discovery cohort. Every discovery cohort repertoire had been produced on one sequencing platform. HLA typing included class I and class II loci at four-digit resolution. Typing coverage differed by locus: A, B, C, DRB1 and DQB1 were typed in roughly 620-630 donors, DQA1 in approximately 520, DPA1 in 600 to 610, and DPB1 in 450 to 490. Because of strong linkage in the cohort, five DR-DQ haplotypes were treated as single units for association and clustering. On average, about 200,000 unique TCR beta nucleotide sequences were sequenced per donor among 300 to 500 genotyped donors of the cohort, with 15% to 20% of those sequences being non-productive. Broader findings and caveats from the paper: Correlated functional status among segregating V segments might be attributable to linkage disequilibrium, but an unknown experimental factor could not be ruled out. According to a later genetic analysis, donors in an Asian-associated ancestry cluster had fewer N-insertions in productive TCRs than the approximately 670-donor mean. According to a later analysis, TCR association rates differed among HLA loci, with DRB1 alleles showing the most associated TCRs and HLA-C alleles showing the fewest. The study listed 150 to 200 TCR beta chains as associated with cytomegalovirus. Because HLA typing was unavailable for some donors at each locus, only the typed subset was used in association tests. When HLA alleles, especially DR and DQ, strongly co-occurred, attributing TCR associations to individual alleles was difficult. The authors suggested that the approach could potentially be extended to other disease states and immunological phenotypes. The presence/absence analyses assumed that sequencing depth was roughly uniform across donors, and that assumption may not be true. Cytomegalovirus status was reported to be diagnosed by the classifier with high specificity and sensitivity in both the original and validation cohorts. In an earlier analysis of under 600 of the donors, most TCR beta V segments were observed in productive rearrangements about 87% or about 30% of the time, broadly matching IMGT annotations. A group of highly shared sequence variants was considered likely to be a technical artifact of the sequencing pipeline. The earlier analysis of some 560 of the donors excluded 15 to 20 rarely observed V segments, including chromosome 9 orphons, because counts were too low. Immune exposure information for the cohort was limited to CMV serostatus. A further reported finding was that TCR beta sequences accurately predicted the HLA-A and HLA-B alleles for most subjects in the first cohort. According to a later analysis, parvovirus B19, influenza, CMV and Epstein-Barr virus appeared linked to several top co-occurrence clusters. A later analysis associated about 16,000 TCR beta sequences with specific HLA alleles at a false discovery rate of 0.05. Some IMGT-functional V segments, including TRBV6-2 and TRBV6-3, could not be told apart with the 87-base-pair reads, so those segments were excluded. V-gene and J-gene trimming of TCR beta chains was associated with a missense DCLRE1C variant in a later genetic analysis, and the association was replicated in an independent cohort. Most TCR sequences were observed very rarely across donors, whereas some public TCRs were present in many individuals. According to a later analysis, most CMV-associated TCR beta chains appeared to be HLA-restricted, and the HLA associations seemed to be driven largely by CMV exposure. Three of the identified cytomegalovirus-associated TCR beta chains were confirmed in vitro to be specific for cytomegalovirus antigens. In this cohort, only TCR beta chains were sequenced, and detectable features were limited by the absence of alpha or paired-chain data. In a later analysis, HLA-associated TCR beta chains showed more clonal expansion and lower generation probabilities than non-associated chains that were equally common.

A note on this clone: Its antigen is still unknown. Base quality data are lacking; no much larger clone is found one base away.

The library was made by the immunoSEQ multiplex PCR assay. A mixture of 60 forward primers for TCR Vbeta segments and 13 reverse primers for TCR Jbeta segments was used in the multiplex PCR. Amplification of the CDR3 region of rearranged TCR beta genes was performed with a multiplex PCR assay on genomic DNA. Amplified TCR beta libraries were sequenced as 87-base-pair reads on the Illumina HiSeq System. The authors processed their data as follows. Across the 666 repertoires, a later analysis counted some 80 million unique TCR beta chains, around 10 million of which were shared by at least two donors. Raw reads were error-corrected and collapsed into unique sequences by a nearest-neighbor algorithm in which closely related sequences were merged to remove PCR and sequencing errors. Alignment of CDR3 sequences to IMGT reference sequences was used to assign V, D and J gene segments. For a sequence to be retained, at least a six-nucleotide match to both a V gene segment and a J gene segment was required. Rearrangements were classified as productive when the CDR3 lacked stop codons and remained in frame with V and J, and all other rearrangements were classified as non-productive. Following IMGT convention, CDR3 was defined as the stretch from the second conserved V-encoded cysteine to the conserved J-encoded phenylalanine. The earlier analysis of 587 of the donors excluded sequences that lacked an unambiguous match to a single V gene segment. In an earlier analysis of 587 of the donors, a V segment was called functional when productive rearrangements were above 56.7%, and segregating when the standard deviation between donors exceeded 5%. A statistical classification framework was built to diagnose cytomegalovirus status from the catalog of TCR beta chain sequences. V and J gene assignment, in a later analysis, came from comparing TCR nucleotide sequences with IMGT/GENE-DB human TR gene sequences. A later analysis assigned CDR3 sequences and most-parsimonious VDJ recombination scenarios with the TCRdist pipeline. In a later analysis, every TCR beta chain was defined by the combination of its CDR3 amino acid sequence and its V-gene family, and reads without a unique V-gene family were dropped. In a later analysis, fewer than 600 highly shared, low-generation-probability nucleotide sequences were removed to address suspected cross-contamination and a sequencing artifact. In a later analysis, a clonal expansion index was calculated for each public chain from normalized within-repertoire ranks of inferred template counts. Generation probabilities in a later analysis came from a VDJ recombination model fitted to out-of-frame rearrangements, and those results were checked against IGoR. In a later analysis, hypergeometric tests were used to score TCR-TCR, TCR-HLA and TCR-CMV co-occurrence, with a repertoire-size bias correction applied to TCR pairs. To estimate false discovery rates, a later analysis permuted the HLA or CMV assignments 20 times. In a later analysis, co-occurring TCRs were grouped using DBSCAN, and TCRdist sequence similarity was added for clustering within HLA-allele-positive subsets. Repertoires with fewer than 30,000 or more than 120,000 public chains, plus five repertoires with anomalous nucleotide sharing, were excluded from co-occurrence clustering. TCRdb took this table from immuneACCESS and kept in-frame rearrangements with V and J called. Such tables lack part of the clones; where checked against another copy, unresolved V genes explain under half of the gap, and the rest is unexplained. V, J and clone size are taken as reported in that table, and D and trimming were inferred from the DNA itself. Here the sample has 150,000 to 180,000 clones; about three quarters occur a single time. Roughly 4% of the sample belongs to the ten largest clones.

In total, 600 or so healthy bone marrow donors made up the cohort. All cohort members were sampled while nominally healthy, although unrecorded immune exposures were likely present. The donor tested CMV seronegative and was one of the 352 seronegative cohort members. A peripheral blood sample was collected from each donor, and TCR beta sequencing was performed on peripheral blood mononuclear cells. The Qiagen DNeasy Blood Extraction Kit was used to extract genomic DNA from the blood cell samples. Including the terminal cysteine and phenylalanine, the CDR3 comprises 14 residues. Just CDR3 DNA is preserved here, 42 bases in frame from base 1. Deletion took 1 base off V and 2 bases off J, with a span of 6 bases between the germline ends. CDR1 and CDR2 are drawn from the germline V gene: MGHRA, YSYEKL.

The clonotype was recovered from a woman aged 40 to 50 in good health and CMV-seronegative. The rearrangement joined TRBV4-1 to TRBJ1-3, with no D gene named confidently. The material sequenced was PBMCs. CDR3 loop: CASSQGGTGNTIYF. The DNA reads TGCGCCAGCAGCCAAGGAGGAACTGGAAACACCATATATTTT.